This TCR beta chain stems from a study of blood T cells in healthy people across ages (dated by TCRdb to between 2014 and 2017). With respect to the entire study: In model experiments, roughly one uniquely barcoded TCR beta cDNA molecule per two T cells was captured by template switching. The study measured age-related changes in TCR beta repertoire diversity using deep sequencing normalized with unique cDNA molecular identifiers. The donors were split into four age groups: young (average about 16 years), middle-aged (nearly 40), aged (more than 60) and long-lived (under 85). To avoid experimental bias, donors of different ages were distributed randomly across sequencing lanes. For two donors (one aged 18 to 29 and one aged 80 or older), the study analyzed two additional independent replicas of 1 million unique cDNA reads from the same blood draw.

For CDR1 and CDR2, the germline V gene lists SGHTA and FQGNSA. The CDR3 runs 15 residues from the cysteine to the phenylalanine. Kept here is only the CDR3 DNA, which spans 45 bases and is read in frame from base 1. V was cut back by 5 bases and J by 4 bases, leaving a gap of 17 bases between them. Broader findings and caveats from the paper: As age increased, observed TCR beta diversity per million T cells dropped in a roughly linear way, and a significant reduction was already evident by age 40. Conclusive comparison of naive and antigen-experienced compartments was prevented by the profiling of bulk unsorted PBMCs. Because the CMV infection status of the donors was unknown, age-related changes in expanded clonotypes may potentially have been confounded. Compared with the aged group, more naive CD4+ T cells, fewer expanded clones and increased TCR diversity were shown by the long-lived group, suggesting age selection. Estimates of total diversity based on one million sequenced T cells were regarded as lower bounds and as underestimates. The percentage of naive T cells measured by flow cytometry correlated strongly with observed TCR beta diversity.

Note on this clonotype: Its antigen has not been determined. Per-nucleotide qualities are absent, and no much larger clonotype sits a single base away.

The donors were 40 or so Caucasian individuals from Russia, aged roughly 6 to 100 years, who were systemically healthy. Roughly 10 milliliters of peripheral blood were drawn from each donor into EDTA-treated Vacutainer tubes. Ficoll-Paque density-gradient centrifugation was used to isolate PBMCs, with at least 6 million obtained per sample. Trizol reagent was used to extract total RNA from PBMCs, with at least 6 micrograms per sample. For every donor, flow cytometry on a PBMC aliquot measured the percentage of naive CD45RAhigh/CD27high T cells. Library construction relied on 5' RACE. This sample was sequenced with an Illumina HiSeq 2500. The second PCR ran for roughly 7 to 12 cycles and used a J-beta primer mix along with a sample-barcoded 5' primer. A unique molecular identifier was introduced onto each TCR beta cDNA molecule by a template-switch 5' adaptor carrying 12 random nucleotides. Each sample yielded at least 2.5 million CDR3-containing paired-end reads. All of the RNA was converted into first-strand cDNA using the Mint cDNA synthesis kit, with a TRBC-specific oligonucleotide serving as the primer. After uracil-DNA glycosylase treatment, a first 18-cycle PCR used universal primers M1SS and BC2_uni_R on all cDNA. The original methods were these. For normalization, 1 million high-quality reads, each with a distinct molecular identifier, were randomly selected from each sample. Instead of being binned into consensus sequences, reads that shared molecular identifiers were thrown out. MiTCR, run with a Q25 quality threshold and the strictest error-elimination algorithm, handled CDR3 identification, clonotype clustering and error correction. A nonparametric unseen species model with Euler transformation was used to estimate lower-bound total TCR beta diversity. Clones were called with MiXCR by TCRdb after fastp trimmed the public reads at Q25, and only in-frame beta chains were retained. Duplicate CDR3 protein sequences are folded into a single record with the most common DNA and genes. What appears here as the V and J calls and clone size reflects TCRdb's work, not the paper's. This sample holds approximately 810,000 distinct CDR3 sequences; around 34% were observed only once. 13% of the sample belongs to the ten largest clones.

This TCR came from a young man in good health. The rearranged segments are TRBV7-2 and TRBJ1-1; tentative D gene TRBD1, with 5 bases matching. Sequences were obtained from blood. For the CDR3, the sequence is CASSPPGGWGTEAFF. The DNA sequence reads TGTGCCAGCAGCCCTCCGGGGGGATGGGGCACTGAAGCTTTCTTT.